This T cell receptor (beta chain) was recovered during a study of T cell responses to AZD1222 COVID-19 vaccine. Study-wide results and caveats: The donor cohort was predominantly white British with a female majority, and clonal diversity may have been underestimated. At baseline, seropositivity was found in only a handful of AZD1222 recipients.

Pooling covered second doses at about 4 or about 12 weeks. Points on this clone: Its antigen is currently unknown.

Data came from immunoSEQ multiplex PCR; TCRdb stores just in-frame clones and leaves some out. Among about 82,000 clones listed, roughly 85% were seen once. With 1 base removed from V and 7 bases from J, the gap between germline ends came to 8 bases. The CDR3 has 13 residues. The gene calls are TRBV12-3 or TRBV12-4 and TRBJ1-5; D ambiguous. Sample: peripheral blood, taken 28 days after the second AZD1222 dose. The receptor comes from an adult who received the AZD1222 COVID-19 vaccine. As DNA, the CDR3 is TGTGCCAGCAGTTTAGGGATTTGGCAGCCCCAGCATTTT. Its translation: CASSLGIWQPQHF.